Here is one T cell receptor (beta chain) with its context. CDR1 is SEHNR and CDR2 is FQNEAQ in the germline V gene (reference sequence). V lost 4 bases to trimming and J lost 4 bases, with 4 bases between them. This CDR3 has 11 amino acids. This sample is drawn from a study of OX40 agonist ivuxolimab in advanced cancers. At baseline, cycle 4 day 1, and cycle 7 day 1, blood was sampled. Sequencing used immunoSEQ multiplex PCR; TCRdb keeps in-frame clones, though not all of them. The sample has roughly 61,000 clones, around 89% seen once. The sample consisted of CD4+ or CD8+ T cells sorted from blood, taken in a trial of the OX40 agonist ivuxolimab. The sequence came from an adult with an advanced solid tumor such as melanoma, head and neck, liver or kidney cancer. The gene calls are TRBV7-9 and TRBJ1-2; no clear D gene. CDR3: CASSWSYGYTF. CDR3 DNA: TGTGCCAGCAGCTGGAGCTATGGCTACACCTTC.